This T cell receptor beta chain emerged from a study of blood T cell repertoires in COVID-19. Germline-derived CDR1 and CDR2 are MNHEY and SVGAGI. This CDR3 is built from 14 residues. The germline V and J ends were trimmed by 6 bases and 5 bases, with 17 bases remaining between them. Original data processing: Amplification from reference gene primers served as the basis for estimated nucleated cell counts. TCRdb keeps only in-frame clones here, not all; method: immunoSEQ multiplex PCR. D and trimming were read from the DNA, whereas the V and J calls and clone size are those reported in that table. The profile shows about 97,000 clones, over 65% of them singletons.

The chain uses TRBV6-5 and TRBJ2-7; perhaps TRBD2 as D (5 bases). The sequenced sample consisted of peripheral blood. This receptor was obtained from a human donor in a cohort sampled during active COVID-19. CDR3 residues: CASSDLTGWNEQYF. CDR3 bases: TGTGCCAGCAGCGATCTGACGGGGTGGAACGAGCAGTACTTC.